The next 26 T cell receptor beta chains were all read from a single sample in a study of CD8+ T cells in alopecia areata. Extracted RNA was reverse transcribed, and the resulting cDNA served as sequencing template. Sequencing was performed with immunoSEQ multiplex PCR; in TCRdb, only in-frame clones are kept and a portion is missing. The profile shows roughly 100,000 clones, roughly 47% of them singletons. Noted treatment: oral pan-JAK inhibitor, 5-10 mg twice daily. The sample in question was CD8+ T cells sorted from blood, obtained at week 24, from a patient treated with tofacitinib. The receptors originated from a human donor with alopecia areata.

The V gene is TRBV5-1, the J gene TRBJ2-7; 12 bases match TRBD2. Germline CDR1 reads SGHRS; CDR2 reads YFSETQ. This CDR3 has 18 residues. V dropped 4 bases and J dropped 1; count of bases not matched to a gene: 12. The CDR3 sequence: CASSLRASGRADSYEQYF. The CDR3 DNA sequence: TGCGCCAGCAGCCTCCGGGCTAGCGGGAGGGCCGATTCCTACGAGCAGTACTTC.

The V gene is TRBV9, the J gene TRBJ2-3; 9 bases line up with TRBD2. With 0 bases clipped from V and 1 base from J, the junction kept 3 bases outside the gene matches. This CDR3 is built from 16 residues. CDR1 and CDR2 (germline): SGDLS, YYNGEE. DNA of the CDR3: TGTGCCAGCAGCGTAGAAGCGGGAGGAGGCACAGATACGCAGTATTTT. This encodes CASSVEAGGGTDTQYF.

The CDR3 sequence: CASSAIRSIETQYF. The DNA of the CDR3 is TGTGCCAGCAGCGCCATACGCTCGATAGAGACCCAGTACTTC. V gene TRBV5-4 combines with J gene TRBJ2-5; the D is unclear. The germline CDR1 and CDR2 sequences are SGHNT and YYREEE (reference sequence). Deletions cut 4 bases from V and 4 bases from J, with 14 bases between. CDR3 length: 14 residues.

The rearrangement joins TRBV5-1 to TRBJ2-7; 9 bases are shared with TRBD1. The junction had 6 bases not matched to a gene; V was cut back by 5 bases and J by 6 bases. The length of the CDR3 is 13 residues. CDR1 and CDR2 (germline): SGHRS, YFSETQ. The CDR3 coding sequence is TGCGCCAGCAGGGGACAGGGTGAGGGCGAGCAGTACTTC. Translating it yields CASRGQGEGEQYF. The complete variable domain, with remaining parts taken from reference TRBV5-1 and TRBJ2-7, reads KAGVTQTPRYLIKTRGQQVTLSCSPISGHRSVSWYQQTPGQGLQFLFEYFSETQRNKGNFPGRFSGRQFSNSRSEMNVSTLELGDSALYLCASRGQGEGEQYFGPGTRLTVT.

This clone appeared a few times. The rearrangement links TRBV14 to TRBJ1-4; D is unresolved. The V end was cut by 4 bases, the J end by 12 bases, with 15 bases between. The germline V gene encodes CDR1 SGHDN and CDR2 FVKESK. The CDR3 is made up of 13 amino acids. CDR3 residues: CASSRGIRMELFF. The CDR3 region has the DNA TGTGCCAGCAGCCGAGGAATCAGGATGGAACTGTTTTTT.

This clone was found a few times. The rearrangement joins TRBV9 to TRBJ2-7; 10 bases are shared with TRBD1. With 0 bases clipped from V and 9 bases from J, the junction kept 9 bases outside the gene matches. The germline gives CDR1 SGDLS, CDR2 YYNGEE. This CDR3 region has 15 residues. Here the CDR3 DNA reads TGTGCCAGCAGCGTAGTGGGGACAGGGGAACCGAGGCAGTACTTC. Translating gives CASSVVGTGEPRQYF.

The rearrangement uses TRBV6-1 and TRBJ1-1; D gene uncertain. Deletions cut 0 bases from V and 0 bases from J, with 8 bases between. CDR3 size: 15 residues. Per the germline V gene, CDR1 is MNHNS and CDR2 is SASEGT. The CDR3 is CASSEAIGLNTEAFF. The CDR3 coding sequence is TGTGCCAGCAGTGAAGCAATAGGACTGAACACTGAAGCTTTCTTT.

About this clone: The sample has other DNA sequences that encode this CDR3 too. The chain joins TRBV9 to TRBJ1-1, with unresolved D. CDR1 and CDR2 from the germline V gene are SGDLS and YYNGEE. The CDR3 loop spans 14 amino acids. V was trimmed by 0 bases and J by 1 base, leaving 7 bases between them. CDR3 residues: CASSVGAGNTEAFF. DNA for the CDR3: TGTGCCAGCAGCGTAGGGGCCGGGAACACTGAAGCTTTCTTT.

This clone has at least ten counts. The rearrangement joins TRBV7-9 to TRBJ2-3, with D possibly being TRBD2 (6 bases). The germline CDR1 and CDR2 sequences are SEHNR and FQNEAQ (reference sequence). The ends were cut back, 5 bases at V and 8 bases at J, with 14 bases in the middle. The CDR3 has 13 residues. CDR3 bases: TGTGCCAGCAGCCCGCCGACTAGGCCTACGCAGTATTTT. Translating gives CASSPPTRPTQYF. Filled out from reference TRBV7-9 and TRBJ2-3, the complete variable domain reads DTGVSQNPRHKITKRGQNVTFRCDPISEHNRLYWYRQTLGQGPEFLTYFQNEAQLEKSRLLSDRFSAERPKGSFSTLEIQRTEQGDSAMYLCASSPPTRPTQYFGPGTRLTVL.

This clone was observed a handful of times. The chain has TRBV7-3 and TRBJ2-1; unclear D gene. Per germline, CDR1 SGHTA and CDR2 FQGTGA. There are 18 residues in the CDR3. Trimming removed 1 base at V and 3 bases at J, with 19 bases between. In DNA, the CDR3 is TGTGCCAGCAGCTTAAACCCCACGATTCGGGCACTCTACAATGAGCAGTTCTTC. Translation gives CASSLNPTIRALYNEQFF.

This clone was detected a few times. Other DNA sequences in the same sample also yield this CDR3. Written as DNA, the CDR3 is TGCAGCGTTGCCGGGAGGTACAATGAGCAGTTCTTC. This translates into CSVAGRYNEQFF. This chain uses TRBV29-1 with TRBJ2-1; 7 nucleotides align to TRBD2. J was trimmed by 4 bases and V by 4 bases; bases with no gene match: 1. This CDR3 contains 12 residues. Germline lookup yields CDR1 SQVTM and CDR2 ANQGSEA.

This clone has only a few counts. The V call is TRBV5-4, the J call TRBJ2-7; 11 nucleotides line up with TRBD1. The CDR3 is 15 amino acids. V was pared by 0 bases and J by 5 bases, with 4 bases of the junction left unmatched. Germline values: CDR1 SGHNT, CDR2 YYREEE (reference sequence). The DNA of the CDR3 is TGTGCCAGCAGCTTGGTATCGGACAGGGGGCACGAGCAGTACTTC. Its translation: CASSLVSDRGHEQYF.

Only a few counts were recorded for this clone. This rearrangement joins TRBV6-1 to TRBJ1-5; no clear D gene. The CDR3 consists of 13 residues. Germline V gene lookup returns CDR1 MNHNS and CDR2 SASEGT. Trimming stripped 3 bases from V and 0 bases from J, with 3 bases between. The CDR3 coding sequence is TGTGCCAGCAGTGAGTATAGCAATCAGCCCCAGCATTTT. Translated: CASSEYSNQPQHF.

This chain uses TRBV27 with TRBJ2-7, with D possibly matching TRBD2 (7 bases). Germline CDR1 reads MNHEY; CDR2 reads SMNVEV (reference sequence). The V end lost 3 bases, the J end lost 5 bases, and 14 bases lay between the germline ends. The CDR3 has 14 residues. The CDR3, as DNA: TGTGCCAGCAGTTTGAGGGGAGGGGACAACGAGCAGTACTTC. Protein product: CASSLRGGDNEQYF.

This clone was found a few times. The gene calls are TRBV11-2 and TRBJ2-5, with 8 bases that match TRBD2. CDR1 is SGHAT, CDR2 FQNNGV, per germline. The CDR3 spans 14 residues. V lost 3 bases, J lost 8 bases, and 8 bases stayed unmatched. The CDR3 nucleotides read TGTGCCAGCAGCTTCGGGACTAGTTGGGAAACCCAGTACTTC. It codes for CASSFGTSWETQYF.

The chain is built from TRBV29-1 and TRBJ2-1; no clear D. The CDR3 totals 14 residues. The germline gives CDR1 SQVTM, CDR2 ANQGSEA. V gave up 2 bases and J gave up 5 bases, with 13 bases separating them. CDR3 bases: TGCAGCGTTGAATTCGTTCCTATAGACAATGAGCAGTTCTTC. Its protein product is CSVEFVPIDNEQFF.

CDR3 in DNA: TGCGCCAGCTCGGAGGTCAATGAGCAGTTCTTC. This codes for CASSEVNEQFF. This chain connects TRBV10-2 to TRBJ2-1; TRBD2 is a possible D gene (5 bases). Per the germline V gene, CDR1 is WSHSY and CDR2 is SAAADI. V lost 8 bases and J 6 bases, leaving 8 bases between the germline ends. The CDR3 is 11 amino acids.

This clone has more than one count but fewer than ten. The V call is TRBV30, the J call TRBJ2-7; 11 bases are a match to TRBD2. CDR3 length: 14 amino acids. Trimming took 2 bases from V and 3 from J; bases not matched to a gene: 3. Germline values: CDR1 GTSNPN, CDR2 SVGIG (reference sequence). The CDR3 coding sequence is TGTGCCTGGAGTCTTAGCGGGAGGGTCTACGAGCAGTACTTC. It yields the protein CAWSLSGRVYEQYF.

This chain connects TRBV5-4 to TRBJ2-1; no reliable D call. Germline assignment: CDR1 SGHNT and CDR2 YYREEE (reference sequence). This CDR3 spans 13 amino acids. The V and J ends lost 0 bases and 4 bases respectively, with 5 bases between them. In DNA form, the CDR3 reads TGTGCCAGCAGCTTGGGGTCATACAATGAGCAGTTCTTC. This gives the protein CASSLGSYNEQFF.

For the CDR3, the DNA is TGTGCCTGGAGTGATCTGGCGGCGACAGATACGCAGTATTTT. This gives the protein CAWSDLAATDTQYF. The genes are TRBV30 and TRBJ2-3; D unclear. The V end lost 1 base, the J end lost 3 bases, and 11 bases lay between the germline ends. The germline gives CDR1 GTSNPN, CDR2 SVGIG (reference sequence). This CDR3 spans 14 amino acids. Complete variable domain (other parts from reference TRBV30 and TRBJ2-3): SQTIHQWPATLVQPVGSPLSLECTVEGTSNPNLYWYRQAAGRGLQLLFYSVGIGQISSEVPQNLSASRPQDRQFILSSKKLLLSDSGFYLCAWSDLAATDTQYFGPGTRLTVL.

This clone was seen only a few times. The chain uses TRBV9 and TRBJ1-1; D is uncertain. The CDR3 loop spans 13 amino acids. V gave up 2 bases and J gave up 8 bases, with 13 bases separating them. CDR1 and CDR2 (germline): SGDLS, YYNGEE. Written as DNA, the CDR3 is TGTGCCAGCAGCGTGGGGTATGGGGTGGAAGCTTTCTTT. This codes for CASSVGYGVEAFF.

The rearrangement uses TRBV7-9 and TRBJ2-4; D remains ambiguous. Trimming cost V 5 bases and J 4 bases, with 12 bases left between them. Germline assignment: CDR1 SEHNR and CDR2 FQNEAQ (reference sequence). This CDR3 contains 14 residues. This CDR3 reads CASSQQDGKNIQYF. CDR3 sequence (DNA): TGTGCCAGCAGCCAGCAGGACGGGAAAAACATTCAGTACTTC.

J is TRBJ2-7 and V is TRBV29-1, with D possibly being TRBD1 or TRBD2 (5 bases each). CDR1 and CDR2 from the germline V gene are SQVTM and ANQGSEA. This CDR3 is 11 amino acids long. V was clipped by 7 bases and J by 4 bases, with 11 bases between them. CDR3 amino acids: CSAVEGYEQYF. CDR3 in DNA: TGCAGCGCCGTTGAGGGGTACGAGCAGTACTTC.

The gene calls are TRBV29-1 and TRBJ1-2, with D possibly being TRBD1 (5 bases). V was cut by 4 bases and J by 2 bases, with 5 bases left in between. In germline, CDR1 is SQVTM, CDR2 ANQGSEA. The CDR3 is 11 residues long. CDR3 sequence reads: CSVGDNYGYTF. CDR3 DNA sequence: TGCAGCGTTGGGGACAACTATGGCTACACCTTC.

This clone has a single count. The chain carries TRBV18 and TRBJ2-2; either TRBD1 or TRBD2 may supply D (6 bases each). V was shortened by 4 bases and J by 12 bases, with 21 bases between the two germline ends. CDR3 length equals 15 residues. Germline-derived CDR1 and CDR2 are KGHSH and LQKENI. The CDR3 DNA is TGTGCCAGCTCACTGGAGGGGACGCAGAGGGGGAAGCTGTTTTTT. It encodes CASSLEGTQRGKLFF.

This rearrangement joins TRBV4-1 to TRBJ2-1; perhaps TRBD1 as D (6 bases). V was shortened by 4 bases and J by 5 bases, with 18 bases between the two germline ends. The CDR3 spans 16 residues. Germline V gene lookup returns CDR1 MGHRA and CDR2 YSYEKL. In nucleotides, the CDR3 is TGCGCCAGCAGCCGATTTGAGGGGGACCGAGACAATGAGCAGTTCTTC. Its protein product is CASSRFEGDRDNEQFF.